One and the same sample provided the 11 T cell receptor beta chains below, sequenced in a study of CD8 T cells in Susac syndrome (dated by TCRdb to the late 2010s). Library construction relied on the immunoSEQ multiplex PCR assay. RNA was extracted using the RNeasy kit, and roughly 0.45 to 1 microgram was reverse transcribed with random hexamers. The raw public reads went through TCRdb reprocessing: fastp at Q25, MiXCR clone calling, in-frame beta chains kept. Each entry merges the rows of one CDR3 protein and shows their most common DNA and genes. Within this sample are approximately 190,000 distinct CDR3 sequences, with about 94% of them counted one time only. The top ten hold roughly 0.098% of the sample. What was sequenced was CD4+ T cells from PBMCs. The receptors derive from a human donor with Susac syndrome.

This clonotype was counted only a few times. This rearrangement joins TRBV6-1 to TRBJ2-7; maybe TRBD1 (5 bases). CDR3 size: 11 residues. V was cut by 4 bases and J by 4 bases, with 5 bases left in between. Germline CDR1 is MNHNS and CDR2 is SASEGT. CDR3 in DNA: TGTGCCAGCAGTGGACAGTACGAGCAGTACTTC. Translated, it gives CASSGQYEQYF.

DNA of the CDR3: TGTGCCAGCACCTTAAGGACTTCAGCCAAAAACATTCAGTACTTC. It is translated as CASTLRTSAKNIQYF. The chain couples TRBV2 to TRBJ2-4, with a possible D match to TRBD2 (5 bases). V gave up 7 bases and J gave up 0 bases, with 13 bases separating them. From germline, CDR1 is SNHLY and CDR2 FYNNEI. This CDR3 has 15 amino acids.

The rearrangement uses TRBV7-8 and TRBJ2-2, with a weak D call TRBD2 (5 bases). CDR1 SGHVS and CDR2 FQNEAQ come from the germline V gene. CDR3 length: 15 residues. V lost 5 bases and J 0 bases, leaving 10 bases between the germline ends. The CDR3 nucleotides are TGTGCCAGCAGCCCTACTAGATCGAACACCGGGGAGCTGTTTTTT. Amino acid sequence: CASSPTRSNTGELFF.

The rearrangement links TRBV7-8 to TRBJ1-1; D is perhaps TRBD1 (6 bases). The germline V gene encodes CDR1 SGHVS and CDR2 FQNEAQ. V lost 5 bases and J lost 3, with 16 bases in between. CDR3 length: 15 residues. The CDR3 is CASSLKTGYDTEAFF. In nucleotides, the CDR3 is TGTGCCAGCAGCCTAAAAACAGGGTACGACACTGAAGCTTTCTTT.

V is TRBV7-8 and J is TRBJ2-7; 10 nucleotides line up with TRBD2. Germline trimming cut 5 bases from V and 7 bases from J; bases unmatched to any gene: 14. CDR1 and CDR2 (germline): SGHVS, FQNEAQ. The CDR3 spans 16 residues. As DNA, the CDR3 is TGTGCCAGCAGCATTAGCGGGGGGAACCCCCATTTTGAGCAGTACTTC. Translating gives CASSISGGNPHFEQYF.

The V gene is TRBV16, the J gene TRBJ1-5; unclear D gene. In germline, CDR1 is KGHSY, CDR2 FQNENV. The CDR3 loop spans 15 amino acids. Deletions cut 0 bases from V and 0 bases from J, with 6 bases between. The CDR3 region has the DNA TGTGCCAGCAGCCAATCTTACAATAGCAATCAGCCCCAGCATTTT. Amino acid sequence: CASSQSYNSNQPQHF. Full variable domain (remainder filled in from reference TRBV16 and TRBJ1-5): GEEVAQTPKHLVRGEGQKAKLYCAPIKGHSYVFWYQQVLKNEFKFLISFQNENVFDETGMPKERFSAKCLPNSPCSLEIQATKLEDSAVYFCASSQSYNSNQPQHFGDGTRLSIL.

The chain links TRBV29-1 to TRBJ2-5; D is perhaps TRBD1 (6 bases). The V end was cut by 4 bases, the J end by 4 bases, with 13 bases between. This CDR3 is 13 amino acids long. CDR1 and CDR2 from the germline V gene are SQVTM and ANQGSEA. The DNA of the CDR3 is TGCAGCGTTGTGCCTCAGGGGCCAGAGACCCAGTACTTC. Amino acids: CSVVPQGPETQYF. The full variable domain, in which reference TRBV29-1 and TRBJ2-5 provide the parts outside the CDR3, is SAVISQKPSRDICQRGTSLTIQCQVDSQVTMMFWYRQQPGQSLTLIATANQGSEATYESGFVIDKFPISRPNLTFSTLTVSNMSPEDSSIYLCSVVPQGPETQYFGPGTRLLVL.

V is TRBV29-1 and J is TRBJ2-7, with TRBD2 as a possible D gene (6 bases). There are 12 residues in the CDR3. Germline assignment: CDR1 SQVTM and CDR2 ANQGSEA. Trimming took 2 bases from V and 3 from J, leaving 8 bases between them. The CDR3 DNA sequence: TGCAGCGTTGAAAGCGGGTTCTACGAGCAGTACTTC. Protein sequence: CSVESGFYEQYF.

The chain employs TRBV9 and TRBJ2-3, with 8 positions matching TRBD2. This CDR3 has 14 residues. Unmatched junction bases numbered 5, after V lost 2 bases and J lost 6 bases. CDR1 and CDR2 from the germline V gene are SGDLS and YYNGEE. For the CDR3, the DNA is TGTGCCAGCAGCGTTACTAGCGGCCCGGATACGCAGTATTTT. This codes for CASSVTSGPDTQYF. The complete variable domain, with remaining parts taken from reference TRBV9 and TRBJ2-3, reads DSGVTQTPKHLITATGQRVTLRCSPRSGDLSVYWYQQSLDQGLQFLIQYYNGEERAKGNILERFSAQQFPDLHSELNLSSLELGDSALYFCASSVTSGPDTQYFGPGTRLTVL.

The chain couples TRBV6-5 to TRBJ1-1, with a possible D match to TRBD1 (5 bases). V lost 2 bases and J lost 4, with 14 bases in between. The length of the CDR3 is 15 residues. The V gene's germline CDR1 is MNHEY and CDR2 SVGAGI. The CDR3 nucleotides are TGTGCCAGCAGTTACCGGGGGTTGGGGAGCACTGAAGCTTTCTTT. It encodes CASSYRGLGSTEAFF.

The chain links TRBV6-6 to TRBJ2-7; the match to TRBD1 covers 7 bases. The CDR3 runs 13 residues. The trim removed 2 bases at V and 4 bases at J, leaving 2 bases unmatched. CDR1 and CDR2 from the germline V gene are MNHNY and SVGAGI (reference sequence). The CDR3 loop is CASSYGTEYEQYF. The DNA of the CDR3 is TGTGCCAGCAGTTACGGGACAGAGTACGAGCAGTACTTC.